Below, 3 T cell receptor beta chains from the same sample are listed, as sequenced in a study of radiation and T cells in renal cell carcinoma. Described time point: blood 4 weeks post-SBRT, at nephrectomy. Treatment meaning: 15 Gy SBRT to primary tumor, nephrectomy 4 weeks later. Sequenced by immunoSEQ multiplex PCR; TCRdb stores in-frame clones only, minus some. The table lists around 81,000 clones, about 85% of them singletons. Here the sequenced sample was blood, taken from a patient whose treatment included radiotherapy and nephrectomy. The receptors were sampled from a man between 50 and 59 years old with renal cell carcinoma.

The genes are TRBV6-5 and TRBJ1-4; TRBD1 is a possible D gene (5 bases). This CDR3 region has 16 residues. The germline V and J ends were trimmed by 0 bases and 3 bases, with 11 bases remaining between them. Looked up from germline, CDR1 is MNHEY and CDR2 is SVGAGI. The CDR3 DNA follows: TGTGCCAGCAGTTACTCCCTCCAGGGCCCTAATGAAAAACTGTTTTTT. Protein: CASSYSLQGPNEKLFF.

Only a few counts were recorded for this clone. The genes are TRBV28 and TRBJ1-2; 10 positions match TRBD1. The V gene's germline CDR1 is MDHEN and CDR2 SYDVKM. This CDR3 is 13 amino acids long. The J segment lost 8 bases and the V segment lost 8 bases, leaving 8 bases of the junction unmatched. The CDR3 DNA reads TGTGCCAGCCTCCGGGACAGGGGCTTGGGCTACACCTTC. Protein: CASLRDRGLGYTF.

A few counts support this clone. V usage is TRBV5-4 and J usage is TRBJ1-5; 8 bases line up with TRBD1. Per germline, CDR1 SGHNT and CDR2 YYREEE (reference sequence). The V and J ends lost 4 bases and 4 bases, in that order; junction bases with no gene match: 4. The CDR3 is 14 residues long. The CDR3 bases are TGTGCCAGCAGCCGCGACAGGGGTAATCAGCCCCAGCATTTT. Protein sequence: CASSRDRGNQPQHF.